This T cell receptor (beta chain) is from a study of T cell repertoires in cytomegalovirus infection. Study as a whole: CMV epitopes in the study were HLA-C-restricted (recently identified) and HLA-B-restricted (well studied).

In germline, CDR1 is SGHVS, CDR2 FQNEAQ. The CDR3 sequence is 15 residues long. V dropped 1 base and J dropped 7 bases, with 13 bases sitting between them. This clonotype was seen more than once but under ten times. Its antigen is as yet unknown. TCRdb re-derived calls from the reads in MiXCR, one entry per CDR3 protein. The data contain roughly 990,000 distinct CDR3 sequences, 31% of them singletons. The rearrangement uses TRBV7-8 and TRBJ1-4; D ambiguous. This TCR came from a human donor in good health (CMV status not recorded). Some clones in this sample may be carry-over from other donors' samples. The sequenced sample was cultured CD8+ T cells from PBMCs, obtained from culture after CMV antigen stimulation. CDR3 nucleotide sequence: TGTGCCAGCAGCTTAGTGGGCAGAGTCTCTGAAAAACTGTTTTTT. Amino acids: CASSLVGRVSEKLFF.